Listed here is a single TCR beta chain. Germline V CDR1 and CDR2: MDHEN, SYDVKM. Between the trimmed V and J ends, which lost 7 bases and 3 bases, there was a span of 9 bases. The CDR3 is 13 residues long. The repertoire was sequenced with immunoSEQ multiplex PCR; TCRdb's copy has only in-frame clones and lacks some. Found here are hundreds of thousands of clones, 70% of them singletons; the top ten hold roughly 5.8%. The data derive from a study of cytotoxic CD8 clonotypes in ibrutinib-treated CLL. The sample consisted of PBMCs, taken after 12 months of ibrutinib treatment. This TCR was sampled from a human donor with chronic lymphocytic leukemia. This chain links TRBV28 with TRBJ1-4; D is possibly TRBD1 (5 bases). The CDR3 region is CASNGHPNEKLFF. The CDR3 DNA reads as TGTGCCAGCAATGGACACCCTAATGAAAAACTGTTTTTT.